A single sample gave rise to the 22 T cell receptor beta chains below, sequenced in a study of T-cell reconstitution after alpha-beta-depleted transplantation in children. Preparation of the TCRbeta library used unique molecular identifiers. MiXCR was run by TCRdb on the PCR reads, yielding one entry per CDR3 protein. The sample shows approximately 1,000,000 distinct CDR3 sequences, less than 30% of them seen only once. Material: PBMCs, mostly from graft donor cells, obtained 360 days after TCRalphabeta/CD19-depleted stem cell transplant. Receptors were obtained from a boy in the first two years of life who had a stem cell transplant for SCID, so the T cells may come from the graft donor.

This clonotype was observed a handful of times. V and J are TRBV7-9 and TRBJ2-7, with D hard to call. Germline lookup yields CDR1 SEHNR and CDR2 FQNEAQ (reference sequence). The CDR3 is made up of 15 amino acids. Trimming removed 2 bases at V and 0 bases at J, with 11 bases between. CDR3 sequence reads: CASSLSDRSSYEQYF. CDR3 coding DNA: TGTGCCAGCAGCTTATCGGACCGTAGCTCCTACGAGCAGTACTTC.

This clonotype was seen a handful of times. The rearrangement uses TRBV5-1 and TRBJ2-1; D remains unclear. The CDR3 runs to 14 residues. V shed 0 bases and J shed 6 bases, with 10 bases lying between them. CDR1 and CDR2 (germline): SGHRS, YFSETQ. In DNA form, the CDR3 reads TGCGCCAGCAGCTTGGGGGGTACGGGCAATGAGCAGTTCTTC. It is translated as CASSLGGTGNEQFF.

The chain combines TRBV28 with TRBJ1-1; no firm D call. In germline, CDR1 is MDHEN, CDR2 SYDVKM. Trimming shortened V by 5 bases and J by 4 bases, and 17 bases separated the two germline ends. The CDR3 loop spans 15 amino acids. In DNA, the CDR3 is TGTGCCAGCAGTCGGAGCGGTAAGGAGGGCACTGAAGCTTTCTTT. Translating gives CASSRSGKEGTEAFF.

In its sample, this clonotype was seen a few times. This CDR3 is CSASYGTGENIQYF. Written as DNA, the CDR3 is TGCAGTGCTAGTTACGGGACAGGGGAAAACATTCAGTACTTC. This chain joins TRBV20-1 and TRBJ2-4; 10 nucleotides line up with TRBD1. The junction had 4 bases not matched to a gene; V was cut back by 3 bases and J by 5 bases. The CDR3 is 14 residues long. Germline V gives CDR1 DFQATT, CDR2 SNEGSKA (reference sequence).

The CDR3 bases are TGTGCCAGCAGCCAAAAGGGGGTCGGGAGCACAGATACGCAGTATTTT. It specifies CASSQKGVGSTDTQYF. The rearrangement uses TRBV7-8 and TRBJ2-3; D might be TRBD1 (6 bases). Trimming shortened V by 5 bases and J by 0 bases, and 15 bases separated the two germline ends. This CDR3 comprises 16 residues. Germline V gene sequence: CDR1 SGHVS, CDR2 FQNEAQ.

The V gene is TRBV6-1, the J gene TRBJ2-3, with 7 nucleotides matching TRBD2. Losses at the gene ends were 6 bases for V and 4 bases for J; bases not matched to a gene: 19. The CDR3 has 18 amino acids. From germline, CDR1 is MNHNS and CDR2 SASEGT. CDR3 region: CASRILRWIGGGSDTQYF. The CDR3, as DNA: TGTGCCAGCAGGATCTTACGGTGGATAGGCGGGGGATCAGATACGCAGTATTTT.

This clonotype has only a few counts. V and J are TRBV7-2 and TRBJ1-5; 9 bases are shared with TRBD1. The CDR3 covers 16 residues. Germline assignment: CDR1 SGHTA and CDR2 FQGNSA. The trim removed 0 bases at V and 7 bases at J, leaving 7 bases unmatched. CDR3 loop: CASSLAVGTGHQPQHF. CDR3 nucleotides: TGTGCCAGCAGCTTAGCAGTGGGGACAGGGCACCAGCCCCAGCATTTT.

J is TRBJ2-1 and V is TRBV12-3 or TRBV12-4; 9 bases map to TRBD1. V shed 3 bases and J 7 bases; nucleotides not matched to a gene: 10. The CDR3 totals 16 residues. The CDR3 sequence is CASSFPGTGINNEQFF. The DNA of the CDR3 is TGTGCCAGCAGTTTTCCCGGGACAGGGATTAATAATGAGCAGTTCTTC.

The chain carries TRBV5-1 and TRBJ1-1; TRBD1 is a possible D gene (6 bases). CDR1 is SGHRS, CDR2 YFSETQ, per germline. V dropped 3 bases and J dropped 0 bases, with 6 bases sitting between them. The CDR3 loop spans 13 amino acids. The CDR3 protein is CASSWDMNTEAFF. CDR3 DNA sequence: TGCGCCAGCAGCTGGGACATGAACACTGAAGCTTTCTTT.

This chain connects TRBV7-2 to TRBJ2-7; D is unclear. CDR1 and CDR2 from the germline V gene are SGHTA and FQGNSA. The CDR3 has 15 residues. V lost 1 base, J lost 7 bases, and 17 bases lay in between. In DNA, the CDR3 is TGTGCCAGCAGCTTAGAAACTTATATTTACGGAGAGCAGTACTTC. Protein product: CASSLETYIYGEQYF.

Points on this clonotype: One end of the junction varies from germline; a read error may be responsible. V gene TRBV5-1 combines with J gene TRBJ2-1; tentative D call: TRBD2 (5 bases). Germline CDR1 reads SGHRS; CDR2 reads YFSETQ. The length of the CDR3 is 16 residues. The CDR3: CDSSFIAGNTYNEQFF. The CDR3 coding sequence is TGCGACAGCAGCTTTATCGCGGGTAATACCTACAATGAGCAGTTCTTC.

The chain uses TRBV12-3 or TRBV12-4 and TRBJ1-4; D is unresolved. The CDR3 runs 14 residues. V lost 4 bases to trimming and J lost 2 bases, with 8 bases between them. The CDR3 reads CASSSRATNEKLFF. Written as DNA, the CDR3 is TGTGCCAGCAGTTCCCGGGCCACTAATGAAAAACTGTTTTTT.

The chain is built from TRBV5-1 and TRBJ2-5; weak D call: TRBD2 (6 bases). V lost 0 bases to trimming and J lost 0 bases, with 12 bases between them. The CDR3 is 16 residues long. Germline CDR1 is SGHRS and CDR2 is YFSETQ. The CDR3 is CASSLGGTSYQETQYF. The CDR3 nucleotides read TGCGCCAGCAGCTTGGGAGGGACTTCGTACCAAGAGACCCAGTACTTC.

The chain combines TRBV12-3 or TRBV12-4 with TRBJ1-5; D ambiguous. CDR3 size: 13 residues. V was trimmed by 0 bases and J by 7 bases, leaving 7 bases between them. The chain's CDR3 is CASSLAADQPQHF. As DNA, the CDR3 is TGTGCCAGCAGTTTAGCAGCCGACCAGCCCCAGCATTTT.

This clonotype was recorded a few times. The gene calls are TRBV5-1 and TRBJ2-1; TRBD2 aligns across 13 bases. CDR1 SGHRS and CDR2 YFSETQ come from the germline V gene. The CDR3 sequence is 16 residues long. The junction had 9 bases not matched to a gene; V was cut back by 4 bases and J by 8 bases. This CDR3 is CASSRMTSGGLDEQFF. The CDR3 DNA reads TGCGCCAGCAGCCGGATGACTAGCGGGGGGTTGGATGAGCAGTTCTTC. Full variable domain (missing parts from reference TRBV5-1 and TRBJ2-1): KAGVTQTPRYLIKTRGQQVTLSCSPISGHRSVSWYQQTPGQGLQFLFEYFSETQRNKGNFPGRFSGRQFSNSRSEMNVSTLELGDSALYLCASSRMTSGGLDEQFFGPGTRLTVL.

The rearrangement uses TRBV29-1 and TRBJ2-5, with 10 bases matching TRBD2. CDR3 size: 15 residues. Germline V gene sequence: CDR1 SQVTM, CDR2 ANQGSEA. CDR3 sequence: CTATGSGGDLETQYF. The CDR3, as DNA: TGCACCGCTACGGGGAGCGGGGGGGATTTGGAGACCCAGTACTTC.

This clonotype was detected a few times. The rearrangement uses TRBV24-1 and TRBJ2-7; D call uncertain. The germline V and J ends were trimmed by 2 bases and 4 bases, with 17 bases remaining between them. The germline V gene encodes CDR1 KGHDR and CDR2 SFDVKD. The CDR3 is made up of 16 amino acids. CDR3 nucleotides: TGTGCCACCAGTGATTCCCCCGTCTGGGAATCATACGAGCAGTACTTC. This gives the protein CATSDSPVWESYEQYF.

The chain is built from TRBV12-3 or TRBV12-4 and TRBJ2-1; D is perhaps TRBD2 (7 bases). The V end lost 3 bases, the J end lost 8 bases, and 23 bases lay between the germline ends. The CDR3 spans 17 residues. The DNA of the CDR3 is TGTGCCAGCAGTTTGTCCGTAGGGGGGGGTTATATTCATGAGCAGTTCTTC. Protein sequence: CASSLSVGGGYIHEQFF.

This clonotype was detected once. The V and J genes are TRBV7-9 and TRBJ2-5; D might be TRBD2 (6 bases). The length of the CDR3 is 15 residues. V shed 5 bases and J shed 5 bases, with 18 bases lying between them. Germline CDR1 reads SEHNR; CDR2 reads FQNEAQ (reference sequence). CDR3 DNA: TGTGCCAGCAGCGGACTGCCCAAGGGGAGGGAGACCCAGTACTTC. Amino acid sequence: CASSGLPKGRETQYF. Complete variable domain (other parts from reference TRBV7-9 and TRBJ2-5): DTGVSQNPRHKITKRGQNVTFRCDPISEHNRLYWYRQTLGQGPEFLTYFQNEAQLEKSRLLSDRFSAERPKGSFSTLEIQRTEQGDSAMYLCASSGLPKGRETQYFGPGTRLLVL.

In this sample, this clonotype turned up a few times. The chain combines TRBV11-2 with TRBJ2-1; the match to TRBD2 covers 13 bases. V dropped 4 bases and J dropped 4; count of bases not matched to a gene: 10. The CDR3 runs to 18 residues. The germline V gene has CDR1 SGHAT and CDR2 FQNNGV. CDR3 residues: CASSSPWTSGGGYNEQFF. DNA for the CDR3: TGTGCCAGCAGCTCTCCCTGGACTAGCGGGGGAGGATACAATGAGCAGTTCTTC.

This clonotype has just a few counts. This chain uses TRBV18 with TRBJ2-7, with 9 nucleotides matching TRBD1. The CDR3 runs 15 residues. Germline assignment: CDR1 KGHSH and CDR2 LQKENI. The junction had 9 bases not matched to a gene; V was cut back by 6 bases and J by 3 bases. The CDR3 DNA reads as TGTGCCAGCTCGACCGGGACAGGGAAGATCTACGAGCAGTACTTC. Protein sequence: CASSTGTGKIYEQYF.

The gene calls are TRBV7-9 and TRBJ1-2; 9 nucleotides align to TRBD1. The germline gives CDR1 SEHNR, CDR2 FQNEAQ (reference sequence). The J segment lost 8 bases and the V segment lost 5 bases, leaving 9 bases of the junction unmatched. The CDR3 loop spans 14 amino acids. CDR3 amino acids: CASSLGTGYGGYTF. The DNA of the CDR3 is TGTGCCAGCAGCCTAGGGACAGGGTACGGAGGCTACACCTTC.